A single sample gave rise to the 20 T cell receptor beta chains below, sequenced in a study of PD-1 blockade in mismatch repair-deficient tumors. Here immunoSEQ multiplex PCR was the method, and the copy in TCRdb shows in-frame clones only, minus some. The table lists 120,000 or so clones, 70% to 90% of them singletons. The sample here was peripheral blood, taken 44 weeks after starting pembrolizumab. The receptors originated from an adult with mismatch repair-deficient cancer.

The chain has TRBV11-2 and TRBJ1-2; 8 bases align to TRBD1. This CDR3 spans 15 amino acids. The V and J ends lost 3 bases and 8 bases, in that order; junction bases with no gene match: 11. Germline loops: CDR1 SGHAT, CDR2 FQNNGV. CDR3 bases: TGTGCCAGCAGCTTTCGGACAGGGACGCCCTACGGCTACACCTTC. Translation: CASSFRTGTPYGYTF. Full variable domain (missing parts from reference TRBV11-2 and TRBJ1-2): EAGVAQSPRYKIIEKRQSVAFWCNPISGHATLYWYQQILGQGPKLLIQFQNNGVVDDSQLPKDRFSAERLKGVDSTLKIQPAKLEDSAVYLCASSFRTGTPYGYTFGSGTRLTVV.

This rearrangement joins TRBV11-2 to TRBJ2-7; no reliable D call. CDR3 length equals 15 residues. Trimming took 5 bases from V and 0 from J, leaving 14 bases between them. The germline gives CDR1 SGHAT, CDR2 FQNNGV. The DNA for the CDR3 is TGTGCCAGCAGCCCCGGTCTCCGGCGCTCCTACGAGCAGTACTTC. This codes for CASSPGLRRSYEQYF.

The chain has TRBV6-6 and TRBJ2-5; possibly TRBD1 or TRBD2 for D (5 bases each). V was cut by 4 bases and J by 2 bases, with 14 bases left in between. The germline CDR1 and CDR2 sequences are MNHNY and SVGAGI (reference sequence). The CDR3 spans 15 residues. The CDR3 DNA reads TGTGCCAGCAGTTGGAGATCGAGGGGTCAAGAGACCCAGTACTTC. It specifies CASSWRSRGQETQYF.

This chain links TRBV7-3 with TRBJ2-6; TRBD1 or TRBD2 may be the D gene (6 bases each). There are 16 residues in the CDR3. Germline V gene sequence: CDR1 SGHTA, CDR2 FQGTGA. Deletions cut 1 base from V and 4 bases from J, with 11 bases between. This CDR3 reads CASSLMGAGGANVLTF. The CDR3 bases are TGTGCCAGCAGCTTAATGGGGGCGGGGGGGGCCAACGTCCTGACTTTC.

The sample holds one count of this clone. This chain links TRBV6-5 with TRBJ2-7; unclear D gene. Germline lookup yields CDR1 MNHEY and CDR2 SVGAGI. Trimming shortened V by 4 bases and J by 4 bases, and 17 bases separated the two germline ends. The CDR3 sequence is 15 residues long. The CDR3 region has the DNA TGTGCCAGCAGTTTCACAACTGTAGGGCGTTACGAGCAGTACTTC. The encoded protein is CASSFTTVGRYEQYF.

This clone has only a few counts. V gene TRBV30 combines with J gene TRBJ2-2; no reliable D call. Germline CDR1 is GTSNPN and CDR2 is SVGIG (reference sequence). Deletions cut 4 bases from V and 0 bases from J, with 0 bases between. CDR3 length equals 11 residues. CDR3 sequence reads: CAWTNTGELFF. The CDR3 nucleotides are TGTGCCTGGACGAACACCGGGGAGCTGTTTTTT.

This chain joins TRBV6-6 and TRBJ1-2; D is unresolved. Trimming left V 0 bases short and J 0 bases short, with 11 bases between. Germline V gives CDR1 MNHNY, CDR2 SVGAGI (reference sequence). This CDR3 has 16 residues. The CDR3 DNA follows: TGTGCCAGCAGTTACTCGGGATCCTCCACTAACTATGGCTACACCTTC. Amino acids: CASSYSGSSTNYGYTF.

This rearrangement joins TRBV5-1 to TRBJ1-5, with 8 bases fitting TRBD1. With 7 bases clipped from V and 6 bases from J, the junction kept 6 bases outside the gene matches. The length of the CDR3 is 13 residues. CDR1 is SGHRS and CDR2 is YFSETQ in the germline V gene. The chain's CDR3 is CASLGTGGQPQHF. CDR3 nucleotides: TGCGCCAGCCTCGGGACAGGAGGTCAGCCCCAGCATTTT.

The chain has TRBV4-1 and TRBJ1-4; 7 bases agree with TRBD1. The V gene's germline CDR1 is MGHRA and CDR2 YSYEKL. The ends lost 2 bases at V and 3 bases at J; junction bases unmatched: 9. The CDR3 contains 17 residues. The CDR3 bases are TGCGCCAGCAGCCAATTGGGACAGACCTCTCCTAATGAAAAACTGTTTTTT. Its protein product is CASSQLGQTSPNEKLFF.

This clone was detected once. This chain links TRBV21-1 with TRBJ2-3; TRBD1, the D gene given by the table, was not confirmed from the DNA. TRBV21-1 is a pseudogene. This CDR3 region has 17 residues. Written as DNA, the CDR3 is TGTGCCAGCAGCAAAGTAGACAGGGGGGAAAGCACAGATACGCAGTATTTT. This encodes CASSKVDRGESTDTQYF.

The chain joins TRBV28 to TRBJ1-5; D gene unclear. The V gene's germline CDR1 is MDHEN and CDR2 SYDVKM. With 6 bases removed from V and 1 base from J, the gap between germline ends came to 10 bases. CDR3 length: 14 residues. The CDR3: CASRAGYSNQPQHF. The CDR3 DNA reads TGTGCCAGCAGAGCGGGGTACAGCAATCAGCCCCAGCATTTT.

The chain combines TRBV7-9 with TRBJ1-1, with TRBD1 matching over 8 bases. The V and J ends lost 4 bases and 1 base, in that order; junction bases with no gene match: 8. The length of the CDR3 is 16 residues. Germline CDR1 reads SEHNR; CDR2 reads FQNEAQ (reference sequence). As DNA, the CDR3 is TGTGCCAGCAGCTCCCGAGCGGACAGGGCGAACACTGAAGCTTTCTTT. Protein sequence: CASSSRADRANTEAFF. The whole variable domain, filled in from reference TRBV7-9 and TRBJ1-1, reads DTGVSQNPRHKITKRGQNVTFRCDPISEHNRLYWYRQTLGQGPEFLTYFQNEAQLEKSRLLSDRFSAERPKGSFSTLEIQRTEQGDSAMYLCASSSRADRANTEAFFGQGTRLTVV.

This clone was seen once. The genes are TRBV7-2 and TRBJ2-6, with TRBD1 identical over 11 bases. The germline V gene encodes CDR1 SGHTA and CDR2 FQGNSA. CDR3 size: 18 residues. The V gene end was trimmed by 4 bases and the J gene end by 1 base; junction bases not matched to a gene: 6. The CDR3 DNA reads as TGTGCCAGCAGCTGGGCCGGGACAGGGGGATCTGGGGCCAACGTCCTGACTTTC. Translating gives CASSWAGTGGSGANVLTF.

This clone was found once. The chain combines TRBV27 with TRBJ1-4; TRBD1 matches at 8 bases. Germline CDR1 reads MNHEY; CDR2 reads SMNVEV (reference sequence). This CDR3 region has 15 residues. Germline trimming cut 3 bases from V and 5 bases from J; bases unmatched to any gene: 5. The CDR3 sequence is CASSLGTGFNEKLFF. The CDR3 DNA is TGTGCCAGCAGTTTGGGGACAGGCTTCAATGAAAAACTGTTTTTT.

The sample holds one count of this clone. The V and J genes are TRBV19 and TRBJ2-1, with D tentatively TRBD2 (5 bases). V lost 0 bases, J lost 9 bases, and 18 bases lay in between. Germline CDR1 LNHDA, CDR2 SQIVND (reference sequence). This CDR3 is built from 16 residues. CDR3 DNA sequence: TGTGCCAGTAGTATAGATCAACCCCCTGAGGGAGTTGAGCAGTTCTTC. Protein product: CASSIDQPPEGVEQFF.

V and J are TRBV19 and TRBJ2-1, with 10 bases identical to TRBD2. V shed 3 bases and J 2 bases; nucleotides not matched to a gene: 7. From germline, CDR1 is LNHDA and CDR2 SQIVND (reference sequence). The length of the CDR3 is 17 residues. The CDR3 loop is CASSISGLAVPYNEQFF. Written as DNA, the CDR3 is TGTGCCAGTAGTATTAGTGGACTAGCGGTACCCTACAATGAGCAGTTCTTC. The whole variable domain, remainder taken from reference TRBV19 and TRBJ2-1, is DGGITQSPKYLFRKEGQNVTLSCEQNLNHDAMYWYRQDPGQGLRLIYYSQIVNDFQKGDIAEGYSVSREKKESFPLTVTSAQKNPTAFYLCASSISGLAVPYNEQFFGPGTRLTVL.

As regards this clone: Distinct nucleotide sequences in the sample also encode this CDR3. This sequence joins TRBV7-9 and TRBJ2-7; D remains unclear. Germline CDR1 reads SEHNR; CDR2 reads FQNEAQ (reference sequence). The CDR3 covers 13 residues. Trimming removed 1 base from V and 3 bases from J, with 7 bases in between. CDR3 DNA sequence: TGTGCCAGCAGCTTAGGGGTCAACTACGAGCAGTACTTC. As protein: CASSLGVNYEQYF.

Here the CDR3 DNA reads TGTGCCAGCAGGAAGCGGGAGGGCACAGATACGCAGTATTTT. It is translated as CASRKREGTDTQYF. The chain combines TRBV28 with TRBJ2-3, with 9 bases aligning to TRBD2. CDR3 length: 14 residues. The V segment lost 6 bases and the J segment 1 base; nucleotides outside the gene matches: 2. CDR1 MDHEN and CDR2 SYDVKM come from the germline V gene.

V gene TRBV7-8 combines with J gene TRBJ1-5; perhaps TRBD1 as D (5 bases). The V gene lost 1 base and the J gene lost 3 bases, with 10 bases spanning the gap. CDR3 size: 15 residues. CDR1 is SGHVS, CDR2 FQNEAQ, per germline. In DNA, the CDR3 is TGTGCCAGCAGCTTAGTGGCAGGACACAATCAGCCCCAGCATTTT. It specifies CASSLVAGHNQPQHF.

This clone was recorded only once. The V and J genes are TRBV28 and TRBJ2-2; D gene uncertain. V was cut by 2 bases and J by 5 bases, with 0 bases left in between. Germline CDR1 and CDR2: MDHEN and SYDVKM. The CDR3 loop spans 11 amino acids. CDR3 nucleotides: TGTGCCAGCAGTTTAACCGGGGAGCTGTTTTTT. Amino acid sequence: CASSLTGELFF.